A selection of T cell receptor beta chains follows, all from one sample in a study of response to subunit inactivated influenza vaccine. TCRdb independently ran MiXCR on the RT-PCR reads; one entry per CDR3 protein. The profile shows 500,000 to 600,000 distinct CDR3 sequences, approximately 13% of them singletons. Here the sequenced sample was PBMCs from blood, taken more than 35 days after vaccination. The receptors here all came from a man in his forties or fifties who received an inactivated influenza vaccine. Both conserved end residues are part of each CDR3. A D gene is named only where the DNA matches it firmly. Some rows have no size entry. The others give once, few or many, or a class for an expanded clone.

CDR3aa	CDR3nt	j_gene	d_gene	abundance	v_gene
CSVGPGTSGSNEQFF	TGCAGCGTCGGACCCGGGACTAGCGGGTCCAATGAGCAGTTCTTC	TRBJ2-1	TRBD2	few	TRBV29-1
CAIRGGTAKAYEQYF	TGTGCCATCAGGGGAGGGACAGCCAAAGCCTACGAGCAGTACTTC	TRBJ2-7	NA	NA	TRBV10-3
CATSDLRGGSSINEQFF	TGTGCCACCAGTGATCTGCGGGGGGGCAGTTCGATCAATGAGCAGTTCTTC	TRBJ2-1	TRBD2	few	TRBV24-1
CASPDRENTGELFF	TGTGCCAGCCCCGACAGGGAGAACACCGGGGAGCTGTTTTTT	TRBJ2-2	TRBD1	few	TRBV6-1
CASSLDDRGRTGELFF	TGTGCCAGCAGCTTGGATGACAGGGGGCGTACCGGGGAGCTGTTTTTT	TRBJ2-2	TRBD1	NA	TRBV5-5
CASSSGVGDEQFF	TGTGCCAGCAGCTCGGGGGTAGGGGATGAGCAGTTCTTC	TRBJ2-1	NA	few	TRBV7-2
CASSLRGGDRVSEQFF	TGTGCCAGCAGCCTACGAGGGGGGGACAGGGTGAGTGAGCAGTTCTTC	TRBJ2-1	TRBD1	NA	TRBV3-1
CASSTTTSPHEQYF	TGTGCCAGCAGTACCACGACTAGTCCCCACGAGCAGTACTTC	TRBJ2-7	NA	many	TRBV12-3/TRBV12-4
CASSRRDGTYEQYF	TGTGCCAGCAGTCGGAGGGACGGGACCTACGAGCAGTACTTC	TRBJ2-7	NA	many	TRBV12-3/TRBV12-4
CSAQTEYITSYNEQFF	TGCAGTGCCCAAACTGAATATATAACCTCCTACAATGAGCAGTTCTTC	TRBJ2-1	NA	few	TRBV20-1
CASRLVSLDSYNEQFF	TGTGCAAGTCGCTTAGTTTCGTTGGACTCCTACAATGAGCAGTTCTTC	TRBJ2-1	NA	few	TRBV12-2
CASSPTSGRRETQYF	TGTGCCAGCAGCCCTACTAGCGGGAGAAGAGAGACCCAGTACTTC	TRBJ2-5	TRBD2	NA	TRBV4-2
CASSRHLTGELFF	TGTGCCAGCAGTCGCCACCTAACCGGGGAGCTGTTTTTT	TRBJ2-2	NA	NA	TRBV14
CASSLKTGSGEQYF	TGTGCCAGCAGCTTAAAGACGGGCTCGGGCGAGCAGTACTTC	TRBJ2-7	NA	few	TRBV7-9
CASSTQGRRNSPLHF	TGTGCCAGCAGTACCCAGGGGAGGCGAAATTCACCCCTCCACTTT	TRBJ1-6	NA	NA	TRBV27
CASSQRWEDTTNEQFF	TGTGCCAGCAGCCAAAGATGGGAGGACACGACAAATGAGCAGTTCTTC	TRBJ2-1	NA	few	TRBV14
CASSFGPRAGPTDTQYF	TGTGCCAGCAGTTTTGGGCCGAGGGCAGGGCCTACAGATACGCAGTATTTT	TRBJ2-3	NA	NA	TRBV12-3/TRBV12-4
CAISESFYEQYF	TGTGCCATCAGTGAAAGCTTCTACGAGCAGTACTTC	TRBJ2-7	NA	few	TRBV10-3
CASSQEAAGPYEQYF	TGCGCCAGCAGCCAAGAAGCGGCAGGACCCTACGAGCAGTACTTC	TRBJ2-7	NA	NA	TRBV4-1
CASSLTGSGTDTQYF	TGTGCCAGCAGCTTAACTGGCTCGGGAACAGATACGCAGTATTTT	TRBJ2-3	NA	few	TRBV7-3
CATSDLFRGLGEQFF	TGTGCCACCAGTGATTTGTTCCGCGGGTTGGGTGAGCAGTTCTTC	TRBJ2-1	NA	NA	TRBV24-1
CAIGQGTGGTEAFF	TGTGCCATCGGACAGGGGACGGGTGGCACTGAAGCTTTCTTT	TRBJ1-1	TRBD1	NA	TRBV10-3
CASSFWTQSNQPQHF	TGTGCCAGCAGTTTTTGGACCCAAAGCAATCAGCCCCAGCATTTT	TRBJ1-5	NA	NA	TRBV28
CASSPRSERAEQYF	TGTGCCAGCTCACCACGGTCGGAAAGGGCCGAGCAGTACTTC	TRBJ2-7	NA	few	TRBV18
CASSLFASPSSGANVLTF	TGTGCCAGCAGCTTGTTCGCCAGCCCAAGCTCTGGGGCCAACGTCCTGACTTTC	TRBJ2-6	NA	NA	TRBV5-5
CASSYLAPLGGDPFSYNEQFF	TGTGCCAGCAGCTACTTAGCACCTCTCGGGGGAGACCCTTTCTCCTACAATGAGCAGTTCTTC	TRBJ2-1	NA	NA	TRBV11-2
CASSLQPGVLEQYF	TGTGCCAGCAGCTTACAACCGGGAGTCCTCGAGCAGTACTTC	TRBJ2-7	NA	NA	TRBV5-5
CASSRQGASHGYTF	TGTGCCAGCAGCCGGCAGGGCGCGAGCCATGGCTACACCTTC	TRBJ1-2	NA	many	TRBV7-2
CASQASVTGELFF	TGTGCCAGCCAGGCAAGCGTCACCGGGGAGCTGTTTTTT	TRBJ2-2	NA	many	TRBV7-3
CASSAAPTQETQYF	TGCGCCAGCAGCGCGGCCCCTACCCAAGAGACCCAGTACTTC	TRBJ2-5	NA	few	TRBV5-1
CASSQGVHPTDTQYF	TGTGCCAGCAGCCAAGGGGTCCACCCCACAGATACGCAGTATTTT	TRBJ2-3	NA	few	TRBV4-2
CASSPYSNEQFF	TGTGCCAGCAGCCCATACTCGAATGAGCAGTTCTTC	TRBJ2-1	NA	NA	TRBV3-1
CASSRGGVSPLHF	TGTGCCAGCAGTAGGGGTGGAGTCTCACCCCTCCACTTT	TRBJ1-6	NA	NA	TRBV3-1
CASSTQRTSSEQYF	TGTGCCAGCAGCACTCAAAGGACTAGCTCCGAGCAGTACTTC	TRBJ2-7	TRBD2	NA	TRBV2
CAISGRGNNEQFF	TGTGCCATCAGCGGCAGGGGAAATAATGAGCAGTTCTTC	TRBJ2-1	NA	many	TRBV10-3
CSATLLTSSYEQYF	TGCAGTGCTACCCTTCTGACTAGCTCCTACGAGCAGTACTTC	TRBJ2-7	NA	NA	TRBV20-1
CASSQGGIRTANTGELFF	TGCGCCAGCAGCCAGGGTGGAATCAGGACAGCGAACACCGGGGAGCTGTTTTTT	TRBJ2-2	NA	many	TRBV4-3
CASASGNTIYF	TGTGCCTCAGCTTCTGGAAACACCATATATTTT	TRBJ1-3	NA	NA	TRBV6-5
CASSVLVGETQYF	TGTGCCAGCAGTGTACTAGTTGGGGAGACCCAGTACTTC	TRBJ2-5	NA	NA	TRBV2
CASSPLGVSDTGELFF	TGTGCCAGCAGCCCGCTCGGGGTGTCCGACACCGGGGAGCTGTTTTTT	TRBJ2-2	NA	NA	TRBV7-2
CASRQAQRRAVDTQYF	TGTGCCAGCCGCCAGGCTCAAAGACGGGCGGTAGATACGCAGTATTTT	TRBJ2-3	NA	NA	TRBV6-1
CASSFTQGASSYNEQFF	TGTGCCAGCAGCTTCACACAGGGGGCTAGCTCCTACAATGAGCAGTTCTTC	TRBJ2-1	TRBD1	many	TRBV7-9
CASSHAGRGYNSPLHF	TGCGCCAGCAGCCACGCCGGGAGGGGATATAATTCACCCCTCCACTTT	TRBJ1-6	NA	NA	TRBV4-3
CSVVTDIYNEQFF	TGCAGCGTTGTCACCGACATTTACAATGAGCAGTTCTTC	TRBJ2-1	NA	many	TRBV29-1
CASSQDPAGGETQYF	TGCGCCAGCAGCCAAGATCCAGCGGGGGGAGAGACCCAGTACTTC	TRBJ2-5	TRBD2	few	TRBV4-1
CASSSGAPSYNEQFF	TGCGCCAGCAGTTCGGGGGCGCCCTCCTACAATGAGCAGTTCTTC	TRBJ2-1	NA	few	TRBV10-2
CASSPAGPWEKLFF	TGTGCCAGCAGTCCGGCCGGGCCTTGGGAAAAACTGTTTTTT	TRBJ1-4	NA	NA	TRBV28
CSSSGGSPCEQYF	TGCAGTTCCTCGGGGGGCTCTCCCTGCGAGCAGTACTTC	TRBJ2-7	NA	NA	TRBV29-1
CASSQAQGYGEAFF	TGCGCCAGCAGCCAAGCGCAGGGATACGGTGAAGCTTTCTTT	TRBJ1-1	NA	NA	TRBV4-3
CASSQDNTRNQPQHF	TGCGCCAGCAGCCAAGATAACACCCGCAATCAGCCCCAGCATTTT	TRBJ1-5	NA	few	TRBV4-1
CASSPGTIYNEQFF	TGTGCCAGCAGCCCCGGGACTATCTACAATGAGCAGTTCTTC	TRBJ2-1	TRBD2	NA	TRBV12-3/TRBV12-4